This TCR beta chain was captured in a study of T cells in Graves' hyperthyroidism and ophthalmopathy. Turning to the study itself: Peripheral blood sampling occurred at initial diagnosis, before any treatment.

The CDR3 runs 12 residues. Germline assignment: CDR1 ENHRY and CDR2 SYGVKD. V was shortened by 10 bases and J by 6 bases, with 13 bases between the two germline ends. Clinical symptoms, serum thyroxine and TRAb, thyroid ultrasound and orbital computed tomography together formed the diagnostic basis. Around 9.9 ml of fresh peripheral blood supplied the PBMCs. A remark on this clonotype: Its antigen is not identified.

Study results and caveats: Most thyroid clonotypes with frequency above 0.001 were detected in blood.

Template material for amplifying TCR beta CDR3 regions consisted of RNA transcripts. Researchers ran a first-round RT-PCR on the TCR CDR3 using the HTBI primer set. TCRdb independently ran MiXCR on the multiplex PCR reads; one entry per CDR3 protein. The table has hundreds of thousands of distinct CDR3 sequences, about two fifths seen once; the top ten hold 7% to 10%. This rearrangement joins TRBV10-3 to TRBJ1-5, with D perhaps TRBD1 (5 bases). The specimen was blood. The receptor comes from a man between 18 and 29 years old with Graves' hyperthyroidism. As DNA, the CDR3 is TGTGCCACCGGGGCGAGGGGTCAGCCCCAGCATTTT. This codes for CATGARGQPQHF.